This T cell receptor beta chain appears in the sequencing data of a study of shared clonotypes between healthy human individuals (dated by TCRdb to about 2020). Context from the whole study: The cohort comprised two women and three men aged 18 to 49 years. To estimate repertoire size and how much clonotypes are shared between individuals, the study performed deep sequencing of blood TCR repertoires from about five healthy adults. Libraries were prepared and TCR repertoires were sequenced by different laboratories using diverse techniques, in order to increase sequencing depth and limit assay-specific biases. Per donor, leukapheresis produced somewhere between about 0.8 and 9 billion PBMCs. General findings and caveats noted by the study authors: Sampling was limited to blood, and TCR repertoires in tissue likely differ from TCR repertoires in blood. Based on pairwise subsampling, the degree of clonotype sharing among donors was expected to be affected by sequencing depth. The genetic and exposure-history diversity represented was limited by the small number of donors.

The CDR1 and CDR2 encoded by the germline V gene are MNHNS and SASEGT. A distance of 10 bases separates the germline ends of V and J, which lose 2 bases and 5 bases respectively. The CDR3 covers 14 residues, taking in both the cysteine and the phenylalanine. Only CDR3 DNA remains: 42 bases, in frame from the first base. Regarding this clone: The antigen this receptor binds is unknown. Base qualities were left out, and no much larger clone turns up one base away.

Using the deep immunoSEQ assay, TCR CDR3 regions were amplified from genomic DNA by multiplex PCR. For each cell subset, the extracted genomic DNA was distributed evenly across all wells of several immunoSEQ 96-well plates, and each plate served as one replicate. For unsorted PBMC, each replicate PCR was loaded with approximately 300 ng genomic DNA, equivalent to 30,000 or so T cell genomes. Ten immunoSEQ deep assay plates were used to sequence unsorted PBMC genomic DNA. Purified libraries were quantified with a Qubit 3.0 fluorometer, sized on a Bioanalyzer 2100, and re-quantified with the KAPA Library Quantification kit. Every immunoSEQ 96-well plate was sequenced on a separate single-read 150-cycle Illumina NextSeq 550 flow cell. For the original study's pipeline: The immunoSEQ output contained only junctional sequences without quality scores, so filtering could not match that applied to full-length reads. To assign V/J genes and CDR3, sequences were annotated using PyIR, a Python wrapper for IgBLAST v1.9, with IMGT germline references. Reads were filtered out if the reads had weak V/J assignments (E-value above 1e-6), no CDR3, stop codons, out-of-frame junctions, or ambiguous translated residues. V3J clonotypes were defined by identical inferred V gene, J gene, and CDR3 amino acid sequence. To compute the percentage overlap between repertoires, the number of shared unique clonotypes was divided by the size of the smaller repertoire. RTK rarefaction, the Chao1 estimator, and Recon v2.1 estimates of unobserved clonotypes were used to assess repertoire richness. TCRdb mirrors the immuneACCESS table, restricted to in-frame sequences. Some clones are absent from its copies; in checked studies, under half trace to an unresolved V gene, and the reason for the others is unknown. That table gives V, J and clone size, and the DNA gave D and trimming. The sample has about half a million clones on record, approximately 79% of them singletons. The ten largest make up about 12% of the sample.

The donors were healthy, HIV-negative adults who had no recently reported acute infections or vaccinations. Every donor was a Caucasian adult residing in Nashville, Tennessee, USA. For unsorted samples, some 90 million PBMCs were counted, and genomic DNA was extracted using the QIAamp DNA Blood Mini kit. After blood collection by leukapheresis, PBMCs were isolated using Ficoll-Histopaque density gradient centrifugation and then cryopreserved in the vapor phase of liquid nitrogen. Input material: PBMCs. This TCR was recovered from a woman aged 40 to 50 in good health. Some clones in this sample may be carry-over from other donors' samples. The chain uses TRBV6-1 and TRBJ1-5, and perhaps TRBD1 as D gene, on 5 matching bases. The DNA sequence is TGTGCCAGCAGTGAATGGGACCAAGATCAGCCCCAGCATTTT. Its coded protein is CASSEWDQDQPQHF.